A single sample is the source of the 7 T cell receptor beta chains below, sequenced in a study of T cell responses to AZD1222 COVID-19 vaccine. Repertoires were generated with immunoSEQ multiplex PCR, while TCRdb's copy carries only in-frame clones and drops some. The sample contains about 160,000 clones, 85% to 95% of which appear only once. Sequencing used peripheral blood, obtained on day 0 of AZD1222 vaccination. Source of these receptors: an adult in good health.

V gene TRBV5-1 combines with J gene TRBJ1-2, with 10 bases lining up with TRBD1. The CDR3 loop spans 14 amino acids. Germline V gene lookup returns CDR1 SGHRS and CDR2 YFSETQ. The ends lost 4 bases at V and 5 bases at J; junction bases unmatched: 5. The CDR3 region is CASSPPGQGYGYTF. In nucleotides, the CDR3 is TGCGCCAGCAGCCCACCGGGACAGGGGTATGGCTACACCTTC.

The V gene is TRBV20-1, the J gene TRBJ1-2, with D maybe TRBD1 (6 bases). CDR1 is DFQATT, CDR2 SNEGSKA, per germline (reference sequence). Trimming cost V 6 bases and J 7 bases, with 12 bases left between them. There are 11 residues in the CDR3. The CDR3 here is CSALTGLGYTF. In DNA, the CDR3 is TGCAGTGCCTTAACAGGGCTTGGCTACACCTTC.

This clone was seen just once. The J gene is TRBJ1-2, the V gene TRBV5-4; D gene unclear. CDR3 length: 14 residues. From germline, CDR1 is SGHNT and CDR2 YYREEE (reference sequence). V was trimmed by 2 bases and J by 7 bases, leaving 15 bases between them. CDR3 residues: CASSFSPYVAGYTF. The CDR3 DNA reads TGTGCCAGCAGCTTCAGTCCCTACGTGGCTGGCTACACCTTC.

V gene TRBV19 combines with J gene TRBJ1-5; D gene unclear. Trimming stripped 7 bases from V and 2 bases from J, with 12 bases between. Per the germline V gene, CDR1 is LNHDA and CDR2 is SQIVND (reference sequence). The CDR3 runs 14 residues. The CDR3 sequence: CASIKNGGNQPQHF. The CDR3 nucleotides are TGTGCCAGTATCAAAAATGGTGGCAATCAGCCCCAGCATTTT.

The CDR3, as DNA: TGCAGTGCTAGTTCCGGCTACGAGCAGTACTTC. Residues: CSASSGYEQYF. The chain recombines TRBV20-1 with TRBJ2-7; D ambiguous. The CDR3 contains 11 residues. The germline CDR1 and CDR2 sequences are DFQATT and SNEGSKA (reference sequence). Trimming took off 3 bases at V and 3 bases at J, with 6 bases between the two ends.

The genes are TRBV9 and TRBJ2-1; 9 bases align to TRBD2. This CDR3 is 15 amino acids long. With V trimmed by 3 bases and J by 6 bases, 7 bases remained unmatched. The germline V gene has CDR1 SGDLS and CDR2 YYNGEE. DNA for the CDR3: TGTGCCAGCAGCGCTTTGCGGGAGGGGGCCAATGAGCAGTTCTTC. The encoded protein is CASSALREGANEQFF.

The chain links TRBV5-4 to TRBJ1-3; D gene ambiguous. CDR1 and CDR2 (germline): SGHNT, YYREEE (reference sequence). V gave up 4 bases and J gave up 0 bases, with 14 bases separating them. This CDR3 has 16 amino acids. This CDR3 reads CASSPDLISSGNTIYF. CDR3 nucleotides: TGTGCCAGCAGCCCGGACCTTATTAGCTCTGGAAACACCATATATTTT.